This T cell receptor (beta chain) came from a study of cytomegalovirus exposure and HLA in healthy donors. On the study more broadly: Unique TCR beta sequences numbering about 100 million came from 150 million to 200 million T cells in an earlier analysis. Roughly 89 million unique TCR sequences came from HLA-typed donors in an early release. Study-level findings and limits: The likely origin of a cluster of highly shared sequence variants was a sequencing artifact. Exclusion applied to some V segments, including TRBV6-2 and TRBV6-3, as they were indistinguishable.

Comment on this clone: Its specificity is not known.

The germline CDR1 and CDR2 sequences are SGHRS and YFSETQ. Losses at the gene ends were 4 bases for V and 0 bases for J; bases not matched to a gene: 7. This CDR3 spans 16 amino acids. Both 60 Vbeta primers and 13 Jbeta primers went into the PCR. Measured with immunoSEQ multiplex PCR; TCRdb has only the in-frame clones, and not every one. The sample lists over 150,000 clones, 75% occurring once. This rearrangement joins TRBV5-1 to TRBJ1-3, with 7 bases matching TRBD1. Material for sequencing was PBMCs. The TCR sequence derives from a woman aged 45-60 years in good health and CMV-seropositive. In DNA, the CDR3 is TGCGCCAGCAGCCGCACAGGGACAGACTCTGGAAACACCATATATTTT. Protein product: CASSRTGTDSGNTIYF.